This is a list of T cell receptor beta chains from one sample in a study of cytomegalovirus exposure and HLA in healthy donors. Assay used: immunoSEQ multiplex PCR; TCRdb lists only in-frame clones, some missing. The sample contains about 190,000 clones, 78% of which appear only once. Sequencing input: PBMCs. These receptor sequences come from a woman in her 30s in good health and CMV-seropositive. Each CDR3 is given with its conserved first and last residue. D genes are given only for firm matches. For some rows the clone size is stated as once, few or many, or as a class when expanded; others skip it.

D: -
length: 15
size: once
J: TRBJ1-6
V: TRBV5-5
CDR3: CASEGGSSYNSPLHF
DNA: TGTGCCAGCGAGGGGGGGAGCTCCTATAATTCACCCCTCCACTTT

D: -
length: 13
size: -
J: TRBJ1-1
V: TRBV7-2
CDR3: CASSSIMNTEAFF
DNA: TGTGCCAGCAGCTCCATCATGAACACTGAAGCTTTCTTT

D: -
length: 15
size: -
J: TRBJ1-5
V: TRBV6-1
CDR3: CASSEAGVSNQPQHF
DNA: TGTGCCAGCAGTGAAGCAGGGGTCAGCAATCAGCCCCAGCATTTT

D: -
length: 13
size: -
J: TRBJ1-5
V: TRBV29-1
CDR3: CSVDMGGGQPQHF
DNA: TGCAGCGTTGATATGGGTGGAGGTCAGCCCCAGCATTTT

D: TRBD2
length: 13
size: -
J: TRBJ2-3
V: TRBV5-4
CDR3: CASSLELADTQYF
DNA: TGTGCCAGCAGCTTGGAACTAGCGGATACGCAGTATTTT

D: -
length: 16
size: -
J: TRBJ2-3
V: TRBV27
CDR3: CASRNPTGSSTDTQYF
DNA: TGTGCCAGCCGCAATCCGACAGGCTCTAGCACAGATACGCAGTATTTT

D: -
length: 13
size: -
J: TRBJ1-2
V: TRBV5-5
CDR3: CASSFSGIRGYTF
DNA: TGTGCCAGCAGCTTTTCAGGCATTCGAGGCTACACCTTC

D: -
length: 15
size: -
J: TRBJ2-7
V: TRBV4-3
CDR3: CASSQDGTRGHEQYF
DNA: TGCGCCAGCAGCCAAGATGGGACTCGAGGGCACGAGCAGTACTTC

D: TRBD1
length: 17
size: -
J: TRBJ2-1
V: TRBV7-9
CDR3: CASRSDPGQGSYNEQFF
DNA: TGTGCCAGCAGGTCGGACCCGGGACAGGGGTCTTACAATGAGCAGTTCTTC

D: TRBD1
length: 12
size: -
J: TRBJ2-7
V: TRBV10-3
CDR3: CAIKGTAYEQYF
DNA: TGTGCCATCAAAGGGACAGCCTACGAGCAGTACTTC

D: TRBD1
length: 13
size: -
J: TRBJ1-1
V: TRBV6-5
CDR3: CASRGQGGTEAFF
DNA: TGTGCCAGCAGGGGACAGGGTGGAACTGAAGCTTTCTTT

D: -
length: 14
size: -
J: TRBJ1-5
V: TRBV7-3
CDR3: CASGRGFGNQPQHF
DNA: TGTGCCAGCGGCAGGGGTTTTGGCAATCAGCCCCAGCATTTT

D: TRBD1
length: 12
size: -
J: TRBJ1-2
V: TRBV4-2
CDR3: CASSQDRGGYTF
DNA: TGTGCCAGCAGCCAAGACAGGGGGGGCTACACCTTC

D: TRBD1
length: 13
size: -
J: TRBJ1-2
V: TRBV15
CDR3: CATSEQGNYGYAF
DNA: TGTGCCACCAGTGAACAGGGGAACTATGGCTACGCCTTC

D: TRBD1
length: 14
size: -
J: TRBJ2-3
V: TRBV7-7
CDR3: CASSQGHPGQGIYF
DNA: TGTGCTAGCAGTCAAGGTCACCCGGGACAGGGTATTTATTTT

D: -
length: 12
size: -
J: TRBJ1-1
V: TRBV13
CDR3: CASSLAGAEAFF
DNA: TGTGCCAGCAGCTTAGCAGGGGCTGAAGCTTTCTTT

D: -
length: 12
size: -
J: TRBJ1-5
V: TRBV28
CDR3: CAPYSLNQPQHF
DNA: TGTGCCCCATACAGCCTCAATCAGCCCCAGCATTTT

D: -
length: 16
size: -
J: TRBJ2-3
V: TRBV27
CDR3: CASSLSLAENTDTQYF
DNA: TGTGCCAGCAGTCTCAGTTTAGCGGAAAACACAGATACGCAGTATTTT